A single sample gave rise to the 20 T cell receptor beta chains below, sequenced in a study of blood T cells in healthy people across ages. The authors ran a second PCR of roughly 7 to 11 cycles using a sample-barcoded 5' primer and a J-beta primer mix. From the 5' RACE reads, TCRdb called clonotypes with MiXCR, one entry per CDR3 protein. The sample includes some 1.6 million distinct CDR3 sequences, about 31% of them seen just once. Material for sequencing was blood. All receptors derive from a woman under 40 in good health.

V is TRBV5-1 and J is TRBJ1-4; D gene unclear. This CDR3 is 18 amino acids long. V lost 5 bases and J 3 bases, leaving 23 bases between the germline ends. The germline CDR1 and CDR2 sequences are SGHRS and YFSETQ. CDR3 loop: CASSHSGRKASANEKLFF. As DNA, the CDR3 is TGCGCCAGCAGTCATTCCGGACGGAAAGCGTCAGCTAATGAAAAACTGTTTTTT. Based on the CDR3 plus reference TRBV5-1 and TRBJ1-4, the full variable domain is KAGVTQTPRYLIKTRGQQVTLSCSPISGHRSVSWYQQTPGQGLQFLFEYFSETQRNKGNFPGRFSGRQFSNSRSEMNVSTLELGDSALYLCASSHSGRKASANEKLFFGSGTQLSVL.

This clonotype occurred a few times. The V gene is TRBV20-1, the J gene TRBJ2-5, with TRBD1 matching over 7 bases. Germline V gene sequence: CDR1 DFQATT, CDR2 SNEGSKA (reference sequence). This CDR3 has 14 amino acids. Trimming at V came to 6 bases and at J to 3 bases, leaving 10 bases not matched to a gene. The CDR3 reads CSAQHLTGKETQYF. The CDR3, as DNA: TGCAGTGCACAACACCTGACAGGGAAAGAGACCCAGTACTTC.

The V call is TRBV12-3 or TRBV12-4, the J call TRBJ1-5; possibly TRBD1 for D (6 bases). Trimming left V 6 bases short and J 1 base short, with 13 bases between. The CDR3 consists of 15 residues. DNA of the CDR3: TGTGCCAGCAGCCCAGGGGTTTTAAGCAATCAGCCCCAGCATTTT. It translates to CASSPGVLSNQPQHF.

This clonotype was counted between two and nine times. The chain carries TRBV11-2 and TRBJ2-7, with 12 nucleotides matching TRBD2. The CDR3 contains 17 residues. Germline values: CDR1 SGHAT, CDR2 FQNNGV. Germline trimming cut 8 bases from V and 6 bases from J; bases unmatched to any gene: 17. The CDR3 spells CASGRAGLAGFGIEQYF. CDR3 bases: TGTGCCAGCGGAAGAGCAGGACTAGCGGGGTTTGGGATCGAGCAGTACTTC.

This clonotype was observed a handful of times. J is TRBJ2-5 and V is TRBV3-1; TRBD2 agrees at 11 bases. The V gene end was trimmed by 4 bases and the J gene end by 4 bases; junction bases not matched to a gene: 5. CDR1 is LGHDT and CDR2 is YNNKEL in the germline V gene (reference sequence). The CDR3 loop spans 15 amino acids. The CDR3 sequence is CASSPGSGRGETQYF. DNA for the CDR3: TGTGCCAGCAGCCCTGGTAGCGGGAGGGGAGAGACCCAGTACTTC.

In this sample, this clonotype turned up a few times. The rearrangement joins TRBV9 to TRBJ2-1, with 9 bases lining up with TRBD1. In germline, CDR1 is SGDLS, CDR2 YYNGEE. With V trimmed by 4 bases and J by 7 bases, 12 bases remained unmatched. The CDR3 spans 16 residues. The CDR3 DNA reads TGTGCCAGCAGCCCGCAGCCGGACAGGGGAAAGAATGAGCAGTTCTTC. Its translation is CASSPQPDRGKNEQFF.

This clonotype came up many times. The gene calls are TRBV29-1 and TRBJ2-7; no reliable D call. Germline V gene lookup returns CDR1 SQVTM and CDR2 ANQGSEA. Trimming cost V 4 bases and J 0 bases, with 10 bases left between them. The CDR3 is made up of 13 amino acids. The CDR3 coding sequence is TGCAGCGTTGTAACGACGCCCTCCTACGAGCAGTACTTC. Translated, it gives CSVVTTPSYEQYF.

The V and J genes are TRBV12-3 or TRBV12-4 and TRBJ2-5; D is perhaps TRBD1 or TRBD2 (5 bases each). The J call may not be correct, given that the DNA end is closer to TRBJ2-7. The CDR3 runs to 14 residues. The CDR3 sequence is CASSTGTESYEQYF. In DNA, the CDR3 is TGTGCCAGCAGCACCGGGACCGAATCCTACGAGCAGTACTTC.

As regards this clonotype: A much larger clone sits a single nucleotide away, making a read error possible. This CDR3 reads CSVAIARKTQYF. CDR3 bases: TGCAGCGTTGCAATAGCCCGAAAGACCCAGTACTTC. V and J are TRBV29-1 and TRBJ2-5; no clear D. Germline values: CDR1 SQVTM, CDR2 ANQGSEA. Trimming took 4 bases from V and 6 from J, leaving 12 bases between them. This CDR3 comprises 12 residues. Based on the CDR3 plus reference TRBV29-1 and TRBJ2-5, the full variable domain is SAVISQKPSRDICQRGTSLTIQCQVDSQVTMMFWYRQQPGQSLTLIATANQGSEATYESGFVIDKFPISRPNLTFSTLTVSNMSPEDSSIYLCSVAIARKTQYFGPGTRLLVL.

At least ten counts were recorded for this clonotype. This sequence joins TRBV12-3 or TRBV12-4 and TRBJ2-5; D is unclear. Trimming took off 5 bases at V and 3 bases at J, with 19 bases between the two ends. This CDR3 is built from 16 residues. CDR3 region: CASSQLAPRSKETQYF. For the CDR3, the DNA is TGTGCCAGCAGTCAATTAGCCCCGCGCAGTAAAGAGACCCAGTACTTC.

In its sample, this clonotype was seen once. This chain uses TRBV6-1 with TRBJ1-1; TRBD1 matches 9 bases. The V gene end was trimmed by 8 bases and the J gene end by 5 bases; junction bases not matched to a gene: 12. The CDR3 has 15 amino acids. Germline V gene sequence: CDR1 MNHNS, CDR2 SASEGT. CDR3 residues: CASAREGQGRTEAFF. The CDR3 coding sequence is TGTGCCAGCGCCCGAGAGGGACAGGGACGTACTGAAGCTTTCTTT.

Only a few counts were recorded for this clonotype. J is TRBJ2-3 and V is TRBV12-3 or TRBV12-4; D not resolved. V dropped 4 bases and J dropped 1 base, with 9 bases sitting between them. This CDR3 spans 14 amino acids. CDR3 bases: TGTGCCAGCAGTTCTTGGGCGGGCACAGATACGCAGTATTTT. This gives the protein CASSSWAGTDTQYF.

V usage is TRBV5-1 and J usage is TRBJ1-4; no clear D. The CDR3 is 15 amino acids. The V end lost 0 bases, the J end lost 2 bases, and 8 bases lay between the germline ends. The germline gives CDR1 SGHRS, CDR2 YFSETQ. CDR3 loop: CASSLGLVTNEKLFF. The CDR3 coding sequence is TGCGCCAGCAGCTTGGGATTGGTGACTAATGAAAAACTGTTTTTT. The whole variable domain, remainder taken from reference TRBV5-1 and TRBJ1-4, is KAGVTQTPRYLIKTRGQQVTLSCSPISGHRSVSWYQQTPGQGLQFLFEYFSETQRNKGNFPGRFSGRQFSNSRSEMNVSTLELGDSALYLCASSLGLVTNEKLFFGSGTQLSVL.

J is TRBJ2-1 and V is TRBV10-3; 13 bases map to TRBD2. Trimming cost V 3 bases and J 8 bases; bases outside gene matches: 4. The CDR3 has 15 residues. In germline, CDR1 is ENHRY, CDR2 SYGVKD. The CDR3 protein is CAISERLAGGYEQFF. Written as DNA, the CDR3 is TGTGCCATCAGTGAACGACTAGCGGGGGGATATGAGCAGTTCTTC.

This clonotype has a handful of counts. The CDR3 nucleotides are TGTGCCAGCAGCCCCACCGGGACAGCGAACACCGGGGAGCTGTTTTTT. It codes for CASSPTGTANTGELFF. The chain links TRBV3-1 to TRBJ2-2; 7 bases are shared with TRBD1. Unmatched junction bases numbered 5, after V lost 4 bases and J lost 0 bases. CDR1 LGHDT and CDR2 YNNKEL come from the germline V gene (reference sequence). This CDR3 spans 16 amino acids.

This clonotype was detected ten times or more. V usage is TRBV4-1 and J usage is TRBJ2-7, with a tentative D call TRBD2 (5 bases). V lost 0 bases and J lost 3, with 6 bases in between. Germline lookup yields CDR1 MGHRA and CDR2 YSYEKL. The CDR3 extends over 13 amino acids. Here the CDR3 reads CASSQDGNYEQYF. The CDR3 nucleotides read TGCGCCAGCAGCCAAGACGGGAACTACGAGCAGTACTTC.

This chain uses TRBV10-3 with TRBJ2-5, with 7 bases fitting TRBD1. V lost 4 bases, J lost 1 base, and 9 bases stayed unmatched. The CDR3 sequence is 16 residues long. Germline V gene lookup returns CDR1 ENHRY and CDR2 SYGVKD. CDR3 sequence: CAISALRGSPQETQYF. The DNA of the CDR3 is TGTGCCATCAGTGCACTCAGGGGGAGTCCCCAAGAGACCCAGTACTTC.

The rearrangement links TRBV9 to TRBJ2-2; D not resolved. V was pared by 1 base and J by 1 base, with 8 bases between. The CDR3 runs 15 residues. The germline CDR1 and CDR2 sequences are SGDLS and YYNGEE. CDR3 sequence: CASSVSPVNTGELFF. CDR3 in DNA: TGTGCCAGCAGCGTAAGTCCGGTGAACACCGGGGAGCTGTTTTTT.

This chain links TRBV12-3 or TRBV12-4 with TRBJ2-3; D may match TRBD1 or TRBD2 (6 bases each). The V gene lost 7 bases and the J gene lost 2 bases, with 19 bases spanning the gap. The CDR3 length is 16 residues. CDR3 DNA sequence: TGTGCCAGCAACCATGACCTGGGGGGCATCACAGATACGCAGTATTTT. It encodes CASNHDLGGITDTQYF.

This clonotype was recorded at least ten times. The chain links TRBV29-1 to TRBJ2-3, with unresolved D. Trimming cost V 4 bases and J 1 base, with 18 bases left between them. Per germline, CDR1 SQVTM and CDR2 ANQGSEA. This CDR3 contains 16 residues. The CDR3 nucleotides read TGCAGCGTTGGATCTCCCCCGAACTTGGGCACAGATACGCAGTATTTT. Protein sequence: CSVGSPPNLGTDTQYF.